The clone carrying this T cell receptor beta chain was detected many times. The antigen remains undetermined. The authors built TCR beta libraries using iRepertoire HTBI primers and Arm-PCR of CDR3 regions. Via MiXCR, TCRdb re-called the multiplex PCR reads, giving one row per CDR3 protein. The sample has just over 600,000 distinct CDR3 sequences, 16% seen once. Time point described: newly diagnosed GD, antithyroid drugs for less than 3 months. Generation of the TCR library employed RNA extracted from PBMCs. The data were taken from a study of regulatory T cells in long-lasting Graves disease. The junction had 1 base not matched to a gene; V was cut back by 2 bases and J by 3 bases. The CDR3 length is 13 residues. CDR1 and CDR2 (germline): SQVTM, ANQGSEA. General study points: Relative to newly diagnosed Graves' patients, persistent ones had lower TCR diversity. With persistent disease, TRBV28, TRBJ1-2 and TRBJ2-5 were the favored segments.

This same sample was also taken into another study, of T cells in Graves' hyperthyroidism and ophthalmopathy. From that paper: Thyroid ultrasound, orbital computed tomography, clinical symptoms, and serum thyroxine and TRAb underpinned diagnoses. The study used the HTBI primer set for a first-round RT-PCR of the TCR CDR3.

The sequences come from peripheral blood mononuclear cells (PBMCs), collected at new diagnosis, from a patient treated with antithyroid drugs. The rearrangement joins TRBV29-1 to TRBJ1-1; 9 bases fit TRBD1. The source of this sequence is a woman younger than 45 with Graves disease. The DNA of the CDR3 is TGCAGCGTTGAACGGGACAGGGACACTGAAGCTTTCTTT. Protein product: CSVERDRDTEAFF.